This TCR beta chain is drawn from a study of PD-1 blockade in classical Hodgkin lymphoma (dated by TCRdb to the early 2020s). Background on the whole study: Nivolumab dosing was 3 mg/kg intravenously every 2 weeks, continuing until either disease progression or unacceptable toxicity. The study used TCR beta sequencing and CyTOF to define a peripheral blood immune signature of response to PD-1 blockade in classical Hodgkin lymphoma. Summary of the overall study and its limitations: Lower diversity was seen in patients whose nivolumab began less than 1 year after ASCT, and these patients were left out of later analyses so that immune reconstitution would not confound the results. Baseline TCR diversity was reported to be lower in newly diagnosed patients than in healthy donors and to be lower still in relapsed/refractory patients. By C4D1, a significant rise was seen in CD4+ TCR diversity but not in CD8+ TCR diversity (p=0.0027 vs p=0.16), and the rise was most apparent among complete responders (p=0.02). The study was limited to a single clinical trial cohort, and causes of repertoire differences, possibly disease activity or prior therapy, remained undefined. Baseline diversity similar to that of newly diagnosed patients was observed in trial patients achieving complete response, whereas significantly lower diversity was observed in partial responders and progressors.

The germline V gene gives CDR1 as SNHLY and CDR2 as FYNNEI. Trimming accounts for 6 bases at V and 6 bases at J, while the number of junction bases matched to no gene is 10. The CDR3 numbers 14 residues from cysteine through phenylalanine. Only the CDR3 region is kept as DNA, spanning 42 bases read in frame from base 1. The table lists this clone with a few counts. The antigen it binds to is not known. Base qualities were left out, and no much larger clone turns up one base away. The Qiagen DNeasy kit was used to extract genomic DNA both from unsorted PBMCs and from the negatively selected CD4+ and CD8+ fractions. Amplification of TCR beta CDR3 regions was done by immunoSEQ multiplex PCR with primers that anneal to V and J segments. A synthetic immune receptor repertoire was used to minimize amplification bias, and any remaining bias was removed computationally after sequencing. On the study's bioinformatics: Custom Python scripts were used to quantify repertoire diversity as the Shannon entropy index. The unsorted, CD4+ and CD8+ repertoires were each analyzed separately, with the exception of combined analyses, where CD4+ and CD8+ sequences were merged in silico. A clone was considered expanded if an increase in frequency of at least 2-fold after treatment relative to C1D1 was found, and a pseudocount of 0.5 was applied to clones undetected at baseline. Singleton clones were defined as clones with 0 or 1 copy at C1D1, and non-singleton clones were defined as clones with 2 or more copies. By matching protein sequences in sorted samples from the same patient, clones expanded in unsorted samples were annotated as CD4+, CD8+ or unknown. Wilcoxon tests on paired samples were used to test changes in diversity from C1D1 to C4D1. TCRdb limited this immuneACCESS table to in-frame rearrangements with V and J called. A share of clones is missing; checked studies link under half to unresolved V genes, and the rest is unexplained. The V and J calls and clone size were taken over from that table, and D and trimming were inferred from the DNA. Here the sample has some 150,000 clones; 78% occur a single time. Roughly 9.2% of the sample belongs to the ten largest clones.

Explained via the paper, the time point label denotes: cycle 2 day 1 (C2D1) of nivolumab. Every trial patient had relapsed following autologous stem cell transplantation, and prior brentuximab vedotin exposure was what differed among cohorts A, B and C. The trial cohort comprised some 60 patients with relapsed/refractory classical Hodgkin lymphoma whose best overall responses were complete response, partial response or progressive disease. In the multi-cohort phase II CheckMate 205 trial, trial patients received single-agent nivolumab. An independent review committee assessed best overall response by applying the 2007 International Working Group response criteria. Trial PBMCs were collected immediately before nivolumab initiation (C1D1) and during therapy at cycle 2 day 1 and cycle 4 day 1. Peripheral blood was collected in 8 mL Vacutainer Cell Preparation Tubes, from which PBMCs were isolated by centrifugation and then cryopreserved.

The origin of this receptor is a human donor with classical Hodgkin lymphoma. Here the chain combines TRBV2 and TRBJ1-1, with TRBD1 identical over 7 junction bases. The sample was peripheral blood mononuclear cells (PBMCs), taken before the second cycle of nivolumab. The bases are TGTGCCAGCAGCACCCAGGGGGTGGCGGCTGAAGCTTTCTTT. It translates to CASSTQGVAAEAFF.